A selection of T cell receptor beta chains follows, all from one sample in a study of spatial heterogeneity in lung cancer. TCRdb recomputed calls from the 5' RACE reads with MiXCR, one row per CDR3 protein. Of about 10,000 distinct CDR3 sequences listed, 12% are singletons. Here the sequenced sample was lung tumor tissue, taken at surgery. The source is a female donor with early-stage non-small cell lung cancer. Each CDR3 is given with its conserved first and last residue. The D gene is left open where the match is weak. Rows may omit the clone size; those that give it use once, few, many or a size class.

D	V	length	J	size	CDR3	DNA
-	TRBV24-1	13	TRBJ2-5	medium-sized	CATSDGDILPQYF	TGTGCCACCAGTGACGGGGACATTCTCCCCCAGTACTTC
TRBD1	TRBV11-3	16	TRBJ1-4	few	CASSLTGTGLNEKLFF	TGTGCCAGCAGCTTAACCGGGACAGGGCTTAATGAAAAACTGTTTTTT
-	TRBV4-3	15	TRBJ1-5	few	CASSQNPGRNQPQHF	TGCGCCAGCAGCCAAAACCCGGGTCGCAATCAGCCCCAGCATTTT
TRBD1	TRBV28	16	TRBJ2-3	many	CASSYLGQGFPDTQYF	TGTGCCAGCAGTTACTTGGGACAGGGCTTCCCAGATACGCAGTATTTT
-	TRBV6-2/TRBV6-3	20	TRBJ1-1	-	CASSYLIHGGRLSPNTEAFF	TGTGCCAGCAGTTACTTGATTCACGGTGGACGCTTATCCCCGAACACTGAAGCTTTCTTT
-	TRBV7-3	14	TRBJ2-3	many	CASSRGGGTDTQYF	TGTGCCAGCAGCCGGGGCGGGGGCACAGATACGCAGTATTTT
TRBD2	TRBV20-1	14	TRBJ2-7	many	CSARTSGRRYEQYF	TGCAGTGCTAGGACTAGCGGGAGGAGGTACGAGCAGTACTTC
TRBD1	TRBV12-3/TRBV12-4	16	TRBJ2-3	-	CASSYGQGAGTDTQYF	TGTGCCAGCAGTTATGGACAGGGGGCGGGCACAGATACGCAGTATTTT
-	TRBV24-1	13	TRBJ2-5	few	CATSDTLIETQYF	TGTGCCACCAGTGATACCCTTATCGAGACCCAGTACTTC
-	TRBV6-2/TRBV6-3	18	TRBJ2-2	-	CASSYSPSRAGNTGELFF	TGTGCCAGCAGTTACTCCCCCTCTCGGGCAGGAAACACCGGGGAGCTGTTTTTT
-	TRBV7-9	14	TRBJ2-2	few	CASSLGRRTGELFF	TGTGCCAGCAGCCTTGGACGCCGCACCGGGGAGCTGTTTTTT
-	TRBV4-2	15	TRBJ1-5	-	CASSQEWDSNQPQHF	TGTGCCAGCAGCCAAGAGTGGGATAGCAATCAGCCCCAGCATTTT
-	TRBV6-2/TRBV6-3	12	TRBJ2-2	-	CASAPSTGELFF	TGTGCCAGCGCCCCGAGCACCGGGGAGCTGTTTTTT
-	TRBV28	15	TRBJ1-5	many	CASSSPTLSNQPQHF	TGTGCCAGCAGTTCCCCGACACTTAGCAATCAGCCCCAGCATTTT
-	TRBV7-2	14	TRBJ2-3	many	CASSFGGNMDTQYF	TGTGCCAGCAGCTTTGGAGGGAATATGGATACGCAGTATTTT
-	TRBV27	14	TRBJ2-7	medium-sized	CASSLGQPAYEQYF	TGTGCCAGCAGTTTGGGTCAGCCCGCCTACGAGCAGTACTTC
-	TRBV5-1	13	TRBJ2-1	many	CASSDDTYNEQFF	TGCGCCAGTTCAGACGACACCTACAATGAGCAGTTCTTC
-	TRBV3-1	15	TRBJ2-2	medium-sized	CASSQDRYGTGELFF	TGTGCCAGCAGCCAAGATCGTTACGGAACCGGGGAGCTGTTTTTT
-	TRBV7-9	14	TRBJ2-1	many	CASSTGYGFNEQFF	TGTGCCAGTTCAACGGGGTACGGTTTCAATGAGCAGTTCTTC
-	TRBV6-1	14	TRBJ1-6	-	CASSESGFRSPLHF	TGTGCCAGCAGTGAATCTGGGTTCCGTTCACCCCTCCACTTT
-	TRBV5-6	14	TRBJ2-7	medium-sized	CASSLGVPSYEQYF	TGTGCCAGCAGCTTGGGGGTTCCTTCCTACGAGCAGTACTTC
TRBD1	TRBV20-1	16	TRBJ2-7	medium-sized	CSARDRNWDRVYEQYF	TGCAGTGCTAGAGATCGGAATTGGGACAGGGTCTACGAGCAGTACTTC
-	TRBV6-6	11	TRBJ1-1	medium-sized	CASTGALGAFF	TGTGCCAGCACAGGGGCGCTGGGAGCTTTCTTT
-	TRBV30	13	TRBJ1-2	medium-sized	CAWRGLYHYGYTF	TGTGCCTGGAGGGGGCTATATCACTATGGCTACACCTTC
TRBD1	TRBV3-1	17	TRBJ1-5	many	CASSQTDRGRGYQPQHF	TGTGCCAGCAGCCAAACTGACAGGGGAAGAGGTTATCAGCCCCAGCATTTT
-	TRBV4-3	14	TRBJ2-2	-	CASSLYSKTGELFF	TGCGCCAGCAGCCTTTACAGCAAAACCGGGGAGCTGTTTTTT
TRBD1	TRBV6-5	14	TRBJ1-1	many	CASSLTGGYTEAFF	TGTGCCAGCAGCCTGACAGGGGGCTACACTGAAGCTTTCTTT
TRBD2	TRBV12-3/TRBV12-4	15	TRBJ2-1	-	CASSWAAGAVGEQFF	TGTGCCAGCAGTTGGGCAGCGGGAGCCGTGGGAGAGCAGTTCTTC
-	TRBV2	15	TRBJ2-2	many	CASSEASPGTGELFF	TGTGCCAGTAGTGAAGCTAGCCCCGGCACCGGGGAGCTGTTTTTT
-	TRBV14	15	TRBJ1-2	medium-sized	CASSQGTGRIYGYTF	TGTGCCAGCAGCCAAGGCACAGGGAGGATCTATGGCTACACCTTC
-	TRBV19	13	TRBJ2-7	-	CATSRADSYEQYF	TGTGCCACCTCGAGGGCAGACTCCTACGAGCAGTACTTC
TRBD1	TRBV27	15	TRBJ2-7	-	CASRPGQVLSYEQYF	TGTGCCAGCAGGCCGGGACAGGTCCTATCCTACGAGCAGTACTTC
TRBD1	TRBV5-1	15	TRBJ2-5	medium-sized	CASSTGDPYQETQYF	TGCGCCAGCAGTACAGGGGATCCCTACCAAGAGACCCAGTACTTC
TRBD1	TRBV6-2/TRBV6-3	14	TRBJ2-2	many	CASTNRGGTGELFF	TGTGCCAGCACCAACAGGGGTGGCACCGGGGAGCTGTTTTTT
TRBD2	TRBV10-2	13	TRBJ2-1	-	CASGLAVLDEQFF	TGCGCCAGCGGACTAGCGGTCTTAGATGAGCAGTTCTTC
-	TRBV7-2	19	TRBJ2-2	few	CASSLGGRAGLWSTGELFF	TGTGCCAGCAGCTTAGGTGGTAGGGCTGGACTTTGGAGCACCGGGGAGCTGTTTTTT
-	TRBV19	14	TRBJ2-3	many	CASKVKGDTDTQYF	TGTGCCAGTAAGGTAAAGGGCGACACAGATACGCAGTATTTT
-	TRBV5-4	15	TRBJ2-5	-	CASSKGLPGGETQYF	TGTGCCAGCAGCAAGGGACTGCCGGGTGGCGAGACCCAGTACTTC
-	TRBV2	11	TRBJ2-1	many	CATTTDNEQFF	TGTGCCACGACGACAGACAATGAGCAGTTCTTC
TRBD2	TRBV20-1	14	TRBJ2-1	-	CSVPGLAGAGEQFF	TGCAGTGTACCGGGACTAGCGGGAGCGGGTGAGCAGTTCTTC
TRBD1	TRBV29-1	12	TRBJ2-1	few	CSAGTAYNEQFF	TGCAGCGCCGGGACAGCCTACAATGAGCAGTTCTTC
TRBD2	TRBV4-1	19	TRBJ2-7	many	CASSQRPQLAGRSSYEQYF	TGCGCCAGCAGCCAACGCCCTCAGCTAGCGGGACGAAGCTCCTACGAGCAGTACTTC
TRBD1	TRBV20-1	13	TRBJ1-5	-	CSAGGRGNQPQHF	TGCAGTGCGGGGGGCAGGGGGAACCAGCCCCAGCATTTT
-	TRBV28	15	TRBJ2-3	-	CASGPRRSSGDTQYF	TGTGCCAGCGGCCCCCGTCGGTCATCCGGAGATACGCAGTATTTT
-	TRBV24-1	11	TRBJ2-5	many	CATSDQVAQYF	TGTGCCACCAGTGACCAGGTAGCCCAGTACTTC
-	TRBV7-3	14	TRBJ1-1	many	CASSSGYQGTEAFF	TGTGCCAGCAGCTCAGGGTATCAGGGCACTGAAGCTTTCTTT
TRBD2	TRBV19	15	TRBJ2-3	medium-sized	CASSIQAGLTDTQYF	TGTGCCAGTAGTATACAAGCGGGACTCACAGATACGCAGTATTTT
-	TRBV18	12	TRBJ2-2	many	CATHENDGELFF	TGTGCCACCCATGAAAACGACGGGGAGCTGTTTTTT
-	TRBV29-1	14	TRBJ2-5	-	CSDFASGFRGTQYF	TGCAGCGACTTTGCTTCAGGGTTTAGGGGGACCCAGTACTTC
-	TRBV6-2/TRBV6-3	13	TRBJ1-4	few	CASSYFWDEKLFF	TGTGCCAGCAGTTACTTCTGGGACGAAAAACTGTTTTTT
TRBD1	TRBV7-9	15	TRBJ1-6	many	CASSRLGQGSSPLHF	TGTGCCAGCAGCCGACTTGGACAGGGGAGTTCACCCCTCCACTTT
TRBD2	TRBV10-3	15	TRBJ2-3	medium-sized	CAISEKGRGTDTQYF	TGTGCCATCAGTGAGAAGGGGAGGGGCACAGATACGCAGTATTTT
-	TRBV5-1	15	TRBJ2-5	many	CASSLGWTHQETQYF	TGCGCCAGCAGCTTGGGTTGGACCCACCAAGAGACCCAGTACTTC
-	TRBV7-6	14	TRBJ1-5	many	CASSLGGRDTPQHF	TGTGCCAGCAGCTTAGGTGGCAGGGATACGCCCCAGCATTTT
TRBD1	TRBV5-4	14	TRBJ2-3	medium-sized	CASRTGQSTDTQYF	TGTGCCAGCAGGACGGGACAGAGCACAGATACGCAGTATTTT
TRBD1	TRBV29-1	15	TRBJ2-4	many	CSGGDRQGTKNIQYF	TGCAGCGGGGGGGACAGGCAGGGTACCAAAAACATTCAGTACTTC
TRBD1	TRBV28	13	TRBJ1-1	once	CASSWTGNTEAFF	TGTGCCAGCAGCTGGACAGGGAACACTGAAGCTTTCTTT
-	TRBV5-1	13	TRBJ1-1	few	CASSSEGNTEAFF	TGCGCCAGCAGTTCGGAGGGAAACACTGAAGCTTTCTTT